This T cell receptor (beta chain) was documented in a study of OX40 agonist ivuxolimab in advanced cancers. Germline V CDR1 and CDR2: MNHEY, SVGAGI. The length of the CDR3 is 15 residues. V lost 6 bases, J lost 1 base, and 4 bases stayed unmatched. Sequencing used immunoSEQ multiplex PCR; TCRdb keeps in-frame clones, though not all of them. Among about 16,000 clones listed, approximately 92% were seen once. Sequenced here: CD4+ or CD8+ T cells sorted from blood, sampled in a trial of the OX40 agonist ivuxolimab. The chain couples TRBV6-5 to TRBJ2-7; 12 bases line up with TRBD2. The receptor was isolated from an adult with an advanced solid tumor such as melanoma, head and neck, liver or kidney cancer. The CDR3 coding sequence is TGTGCCAGCAGCTCCGGGACTAGCGGGTCCTACGAGCAGTACTTC. This translates into CASSSGTSGSYEQYF.